Listed below are T cell receptor beta chains from one sample, sequenced in a study of OX40 agonist ivuxolimab in advanced cancers. Assay: immunoSEQ multiplex PCR; the TCRdb copy retains only in-frame clones and omits some. The data contain around 99,000 clones, almost 90% of them singletons. The sample consisted of CD4+ or CD8+ T cells sorted from blood, taken in a trial of the OX40 agonist ivuxolimab. The receptor set was obtained from an adult with an advanced solid tumor such as melanoma, head and neck, liver or kidney cancer. Each CDR3 is given with its conserved first and last residue. The order of the fields is D gene, V gene, clone size, J gene, CDR3 protein, CDR3 DNA. D genes are given only for firm matches. Not every row has a clone size; where given, it reads once, few, many or a size class.

TRBD1	TRBV19	few	TRBJ1-6	CASSTVGQGSTPLHF	TGTGCCAGTAGTACCGTGGGACAGGGGTCGACACCCCTCCACTTT
TRBD2	TRBV7-2	NA	TRBJ2-1	CASKLAGEVNEQFF	TGTGCCAGCAAGCTAGCGGGGGAGGTCAATGAGCAGTTCTTC
NA	TRBV2	few	TRBJ1-5	CASEGTSNQPQHF	TGTGCCAGCGAGGGAACGAGCAATCAGCCCCAGCATTTT
NA	TRBV7-6	NA	TRBJ2-5	CASSLGRGRQETQYF	TGTGCCAGCAGCTTAGGGCGGGGGCGACAGGAGACCCAGTACTTC
TRBD2	TRBV2	NA	TRBJ2-5	CASSEAWGGTQYF	TGTGCCAGCAGTGAAGCTTGGGGGGGGACCCAGTACTTC
NA	TRBV5-1	NA	TRBJ1-1	CASSLAAGNTEAFF	TGCGCCAGCAGCTTGGCCGCAGGAAACACTGAAGCTTTCTTT
NA	TRBV20-1	NA	TRBJ1-2	CSARTGPHYTF	TGCAGTGCTAGGACCGGGCCCCACTACACCTTC
NA	TRBV5-1	NA	TRBJ2-7	CASSLPGTSYEQYF	TGCGCCAGCAGCCTGCCGGGGACCTCCTACGAGCAGTACTTC
NA	TRBV5-1	NA	TRBJ1-2	CASSLDGEGIYGYTF	TGCGCCAGCAGCTTGGATGGGGAAGGGATCTATGGCTACACCTTC
TRBD2	TRBV6-1	NA	TRBJ2-3	CASRTSGRTDTQYF	TGTGCCAGCAGGACTAGCGGGCGCACAGATACGCAGTATTTT
NA	TRBV6-6	NA	TRBJ1-5	CASSYSTGASNQPQHF	TGTGCCAGCAGTTACTCGACGGGGGCGAGCAATCAGCCCCAGCATTTT
NA	TRBV19	NA	TRBJ2-3	CASSIAVTTDTQYF	TGTGCCAGTAGTATAGCGGTAACCACAGATACGCAGTATTTT
TRBD1	TRBV7-9	NA	TRBJ1-4	CASSLGPSGTGNEKLFF	TGTGCCAGCAGCCTAGGCCCGTCCGGGACAGGGAATGAAAAACTGTTTTTT
TRBD2	TRBV19	NA	TRBJ2-1	CASSGLAGDNNEQFF	TGTGCCAGTAGCGGGCTAGCGGGGGACAACAATGAGCAGTTCTTC
NA	TRBV5-1	once	TRBJ2-7	CASSFSTGVYEQYF	TGCGCCAGCAGCTTCTCGACTGGGGTTTACGAGCAGTACTTC
TRBD2	TRBV27	NA	TRBJ2-5	CASSGPLAGETQYF	TGTGCCAGCAGTGGGCCTCTAGCGGGGGAGACCCAGTACTTC
NA	TRBV5-1	NA	TRBJ2-3	CASSSKNRAQGADTQYF	TGCGCCAGCAGCTCCAAGAACCGGGCCCAAGGCGCAGATACGCAGTATTTT
NA	TRBV9	NA	TRBJ2-3	CASSVAEAREDTQYF	TGTGCCAGCAGCGTAGCAGAGGCTAGGGAAGATACGCAGTATTTT
NA	TRBV10-3	NA	TRBJ1-2	CAIRVTSASGGYTF	TGTGCCATCAGGGTGACATCCGCTTCGGGTGGCTACACCTTC
NA	TRBV28	NA	TRBJ2-1	CASSQTGRLNEQFF	TGTGCCAGCAGCCAAACAGGGCGCCTCAATGAGCAGTTCTTC
TRBD2	TRBV7-9	NA	TRBJ2-3	CASSSSGGPDTQYF	TGTGCCAGCAGCTCTAGCGGGGGGCCAGATACGCAGTATTTT
NA	TRBV6-6	NA	TRBJ1-3	CASSYSAGRNGNTIYF	TGTGCCAGCAGTTACTCAGCGGGCAGAAACGGAAACACCATATATTTT
NA	TRBV7-9	NA	TRBJ1-2	CASSLGPGGVGYTF	TGTGCCAGCAGCTTGGGACCCGGAGGAGTTGGCTACACCTTC
NA	TRBV19	NA	TRBJ1-2	CASRRTDNYGYTF	TGTGCCAGTAGACGGACAGACAACTATGGCTACACCTTC
NA	TRBV7-3	NA	TRBJ2-2	CASSHGGELFF	TGTGCCAGCAGCCACGGAGGGGAGCTGTTTTTT
NA	TRBV2	NA	TRBJ2-7	CASSLRGEQYF	TGTGCCAGCAGTCTACGGGGGGAGCAGTACTTC
NA	TRBV28	NA	TRBJ2-5	CASSFPGSGEQETQYF	TGTGCCAGCAGTTTTCCAGGGAGTGGGGAGCAAGAGACCCAGTACTTC
TRBD1	TRBV19	NA	TRBJ1-1	CASRTGGTFMNTEAFF	TGTGCCAGTAGGACAGGGGGCACATTCATGAACACTGAAGCTTTCTTT
NA	TRBV4-2	NA	TRBJ1-4	CASSQAGEKLFF	TGTGCCAGCAGCCAAGCAGGTGAAAAACTGTTTTTT
NA	TRBV6-1	NA	TRBJ1-2	CASSGRGGGYGYTF	TGTGCCAGCAGTGGAAGGGGAGGAGGGTATGGCTACACCTTC
TRBD1	TRBV30	NA	TRBJ1-2	CAWRELTGGRVYGYTF	TGTGCCTGGAGGGAACTCACAGGGGGCAGGGTTTATGGCTACACCTTC
NA	TRBV6-5	NA	TRBJ1-4	CASSYSLATNEKLFF	TGTGCCAGCAGTTACTCCCTAGCAACTAATGAAAAACTGTTTTTT
NA	TRBV10-1	NA	TRBJ2-2	CASSQLSSNTGELFF	TGCGCCAGCAGTCAACTATCATCGAACACCGGGGAGCTGTTTTTT
NA	TRBV5-4	NA	TRBJ2-1	CASSPVGERTKIRSEQFF	TGTGCCAGCAGCCCCGTCGGAGAGCGGACGAAGATTCGCAGTGAGCAGTTCTTC
TRBD2	TRBV7-2	NA	TRBJ2-1	CASSSPGTSGPNEQFF	TGTGCCAGCAGCTCCCCCGGGACTAGCGGGCCCAATGAGCAGTTCTTC
NA	TRBV30	NA	TRBJ2-6	CAWSVHTGANVLTF	TGTGCCTGGAGTGTACACACTGGGGCCAACGTCCTGACTTTC
NA	TRBV28	once	TRBJ2-2	CASSQPPPGQSSTGELFF	TGTGCCAGCAGCCAGCCCCCCCCGGGCCAGAGTTCTACCGGGGAGCTGTTTTTT
TRBD1	TRBV7-7	NA	TRBJ1-1	CASSATGGSPGDTEAFF	TGTGCCAGCAGCGCCACAGGGGGCTCTCCTGGGGACACTGAAGCTTTCTTT
NA	TRBV7-9	few	TRBJ2-1	CASSGQTAPESSYNEQFF	TGTGCCAGCAGCGGTCAGACGGCACCAGAGAGCTCCTACAATGAGCAGTTCTTC
TRBD2	TRBV5-4	NA	TRBJ2-3	CASSTGGLTDTQYF	TGTGCCAGCAGCACGGGGGGTCTCACAGATACGCAGTATTTT
NA	TRBV5-8	NA	TRBJ2-5	CASSLGARLGTQYF	TGTGCCAGCAGCTTAGGGGCCCGCTTGGGAACCCAGTACTTC
NA	TRBV30	NA	TRBJ1-1	CAWSGSVQTTEAFF	TGTGCCTGGAGTGGTTCGGTTCAGACCACTGAAGCTTTCTTT
NA	TRBV27	NA	TRBJ1-6	CASSLFLRSNSPLHF	TGTGCCAGTAGTTTATTCCTCAGATCTAATTCACCCCTCCACTTT
TRBD1	TRBV6-1	NA	TRBJ1-2	CASNLGTGVKDGYTF	TGTGCCAGCAATCTTGGGACAGGGGTGAAAGATGGCTACACCTTC
NA	TRBV7-9	NA	TRBJ2-1	CASTGSSSYNEQFF	TGTGCCAGCACGGGTTCCTCTTCATACAATGAGCAGTTCTTC
NA	TRBV30	few	TRBJ1-1	CAWKRSNTEAFF	TGTGCCTGGAAGCGGAGTAACACTGAAGCTTTCTTT
TRBD2	TRBV18	few	TRBJ2-2	CASSPPGGANTGELFF	TGTGCCAGCTCACCACCGGGGGGGGCGAACACCGGGGAGCTGTTTTTT
TRBD1	TRBV7-9	NA	TRBJ2-7	CASSLSGQGNYEQYF	TGTGCCAGCAGCTTATCTGGACAGGGCAACTACGAGCAGTACTTC